The 23 T cell receptor beta chains given below trace back to one sample, sequenced in a study of blood T cells in healthy people across ages. Then a second PCR, running roughly 7 to 11 cycles, was carried out with a sample-barcoded 5' primer and a J-beta primer mix. TCRdb fed the 5' RACE reads into MiXCR, producing one record per CDR3 protein. This sample has some 760,000 distinct CDR3 sequences, with approximately 25% found just once. These data were likewise used in another study, on T cells of mothers and their children.

Sequencing input: blood. These receptors were taken from a boy between 10 and 17 years old in good health.

The V and J genes are TRBV5-1 and TRBJ2-4; tentatively, D is TRBD1 (6 bases). The CDR3 is 15 residues long. Germline CDR1 is SGHRS and CDR2 is YFSETQ. V was cut by 2 bases and J by 1 base, with 10 bases left in between. The CDR3 here is CASSLAGAAKNIQYF. The CDR3 DNA is TGCGCCAGCAGCTTAGCAGGGGCGGCCAAAAACATTCAGTACTTC.

This clonotype appeared a few times. This chain uses TRBV7-2 with TRBJ2-5; a possible D gene is TRBD2 (6 bases). The DNA end favors TRBJ2-1, so the J call may be wrong. The CDR3 spans 15 residues. The V gene's germline CDR1 is SGHTA and CDR2 FQGNSA. This chain's CDR3 is CASSSTSAHVDEQFF. In nucleotides, the CDR3 is TGTGCCAGCAGCTCGACTAGTGCCCACGTCGATGAGCAGTTCTTC.

This clonotype has a handful of counts. The chain combines TRBV10-2 with TRBJ1-5, with 8 bases lining up with TRBD1. The CDR3 is 14 residues long. Germline lookup yields CDR1 WSHSY and CDR2 SAAADI. The trim removed 7 bases at V and 4 bases at J, leaving 6 bases unmatched. The CDR3 loop is CASNNRGGNQPQHF. The CDR3 nucleotides are TGCGCCAGCAATAACAGGGGGGGTAATCAGCCCCAGCATTTT.

V gene TRBV12-5 combines with J gene TRBJ1-1; no clear D. Germline V gives CDR1 LGHNT, CDR2 FRNRAP. V was pared by 6 bases and J by 3 bases, with 11 bases between. This CDR3 is built from 13 residues. The CDR3 spells CASGLSSYTEAFF. CDR3 coding DNA: TGTGCTAGTGGCTTATCCTCCTACACTGAAGCTTTCTTT.

CDR3 in amino acids: CASRANDRGLNTIYF. CDR3 in DNA: TGTGCCAGCAGAGCGAATGACAGGGGGCTAAACACCATATATTTT. The genes are TRBV6-5 and TRBJ1-3, with 10 bases aligning to TRBD1. The junction had 8 bases not matched to a gene; V was cut back by 6 bases and J by 6 bases. This CDR3 region has 15 residues. Germline V gene sequence: CDR1 MNHEY, CDR2 SVGAGI.

This rearrangement joins TRBV7-2 to TRBJ2-1; the D is unclear. Germline CDR1 is SGHTA and CDR2 is FQGNSA. CDR3 length: 12 residues. Trimming shortened V by 2 bases and J by 9 bases, and 8 bases separated the two germline ends. CDR3 protein: CASSLRAVEQFF. The CDR3 DNA is TGTGCCAGCAGCTTACGGGCGGTTGAGCAGTTCTTC.

V gene TRBV28 combines with J gene TRBJ2-5, with D perhaps given as TRBD1 or TRBD2 (5 bases each). The length of the CDR3 is 18 residues. CDR1 MDHEN and CDR2 SYDVKM come from the germline V gene. Trimming took 6 bases from V and 0 from J, leaving 23 bases between them. The CDR3 protein is CASSWEGESPLYQETQYF. As DNA, the CDR3 is TGTGCCAGCAGCTGGGAAGGGGAGTCCCCCTTGTACCAAGAGACCCAGTACTTC.

This clonotype appeared a few times. The rearrangement joins TRBV2 to TRBJ1-2, with D possibly TRBD1 on 6 matching bases. This CDR3 has 13 residues. The V end was cut by 6 bases, the J end by 4 bases, with 12 bases between. CDR1 is SNHLY, CDR2 FYNNEI, per germline. CDR3 region: CASRGDNGYGYTF. CDR3 bases: TGTGCCAGCAGGGGGGACAATGGCTATGGCTACACCTTC. Using reference TRBV2 and TRBJ1-2 for the parts outside the CDR3, the full variable domain is EPEVTQTPSHQVTQMGQEVILRCVPISNHLYFYWYRQILGQKVEFLVSFYNNEISEKSEIFDDQFSVERPDGSNFTLKIRSTKLEDSAMYFCASRGDNGYGYTFGSGTRLTVV.

V is TRBV7-9 and J is TRBJ2-7, with D possibly being TRBD2 (5 bases). The V end was cut by 5 bases, the J end by 2 bases, with 16 bases between. Germline CDR1 SEHNR, CDR2 FQNEAQ (reference sequence). The CDR3 sequence is 15 residues long. DNA for the CDR3: TGTGCCAGCAGCCCCCGCGGGCCTGCACCCTACGAGCAGTACTTC. This gives the protein CASSPRGPAPYEQYF.

A few counts support this clonotype. The CDR3 here is CASSSLAPTSGGHTGELFF. In DNA, the CDR3 is TGTGCCAGCAGCTCGCTAGCCCCTACTAGCGGGGGTCACACCGGGGAGCTGTTTTTT. The chain recombines TRBV5-5 with TRBJ2-2, with 11 positions matching TRBD2. Losses at the gene ends were 3 bases for V and 3 bases for J; bases not matched to a gene: 13. Germline V gives CDR1 SGHKS, CDR2 YYEKEE (reference sequence). The CDR3 is 19 residues long.

The chain uses TRBV7-9 and TRBJ2-5; D tentatively fits TRBD1 or TRBD2 (6 bases each). CDR3 size: 16 residues. Germline CDR1 is SEHNR and CDR2 is FQNEAQ (reference sequence). The germline V and J ends were trimmed by 2 bases and 4 bases, with 17 bases remaining between them. The DNA of the CDR3 is TGTGCCAGCAGCTTATTCGAGGGGGGCTACCGAGAGACCCAGTACTTC. Protein product: CASSLFEGGYRETQYF.

This clonotype was seen only a few times. The chain uses TRBV12-3 or TRBV12-4 and TRBJ2-2; 8 bases are a match to TRBD2. V shed 3 bases, J shed 7 bases, and the junction held 10 bases outside the gene matches. The CDR3 loop spans 16 amino acids. This CDR3 is CASSFITRGASGELFF. CDR3 bases: TGTGCCAGCAGTTTTATTACGCGGGGGGCTAGCGGGGAGCTGTTTTTT.

This sequence joins TRBV6-5 and TRBJ1-3; no clear D gene. The CDR3 length is 13 residues. Trimming cost V 8 bases and J 7 bases, with 15 bases left between them. Germline-derived CDR1 and CDR2 are MNHEY and SVGAGI. CDR3 amino acids: CASGDLSWNTIYF. The CDR3 nucleotides are TGTGCCAGCGGAGATCTGAGTTGGAACACCATATATTTT.

The V gene is TRBV7-2, the J gene TRBJ1-5; possible D gene TRBD1, 5 bases. This CDR3 has 16 amino acids. The germline V and J ends were trimmed by 1 base and 0 bases, with 10 bases remaining between them. CDR1 is SGHTA and CDR2 is FQGNSA in the germline V gene. The DNA of the CDR3 is TGTGCCAGCAGCTTAGGGGGGAATCCTAGCAATCAGCCCCAGCATTTT. Its protein product is CASSLGGNPSNQPQHF. The whole variable domain, filled in from reference TRBV7-2 and TRBJ1-5, reads GAGVSQSPSNKVTEKGKDVELRCDPISGHTALYWYRQSLGQGLEFLIYFQGNSAPDKSGLPSDRFSAERTGGSVSTLTIQRTQQEDSAVYLCASSLGGNPSNQPQHFGDGTRLSIL.

V is TRBV6-1 and J is TRBJ2-3; a weak D match, TRBD2 (7 bases). V was trimmed by 8 bases and J by 1 base, leaving 19 bases between them. Germline CDR1 MNHNS, CDR2 SASEGT. The CDR3 is 16 amino acids. The CDR3 loop is CASERTGGRGTDTQYF. The CDR3 nucleotides are TGTGCCAGCGAAAGGACGGGGGGCCGGGGCACAGATACGCAGTATTTT.

The rearrangement uses TRBV9 and TRBJ2-1; D remains unclear. With 0 bases removed from V and 8 bases from J, the gap between germline ends came to 6 bases. In germline, CDR1 is SGDLS, CDR2 YYNGEE. The CDR3 consists of 12 residues. DNA for the CDR3: TGTGCCAGCAGCGTAGTCTCCCATGAGCAGTTCTTC. Its protein product is CASSVVSHEQFF.

There are a few counts of this clonotype. The V call is TRBV10-3, the J call TRBJ1-1, with TRBD1 matching 8 bases. Germline CDR1 reads ENHRY; CDR2 reads SYGVKD. The CDR3 runs 14 residues. V dropped 11 bases and J dropped 4; count of bases not matched to a gene: 12. CDR3 residues: CAARTGPRITEAFF. CDR3 DNA: TGTGCCGCCCGGACAGGGCCTAGAATCACTGAAGCTTTCTTT.

This sequence joins TRBV18 and TRBJ2-3, with D unresolved. In germline, CDR1 is KGHSH, CDR2 LQKENI. The CDR3 runs to 13 residues. Trimming stripped 1 base from V and 3 bases from J, with 5 bases between. CDR3 sequence: CASSPHTTDTQYF. The CDR3 bases are TGTGCCAGCTCACCACACACTACAGATACGCAGTATTTT.

This clonotype was seen more than once but under ten times. The chain employs TRBV6-5 and TRBJ2-7; D is possibly TRBD1 (5 bases). V was shortened by 2 bases and J by 4 bases, with 15 bases between the two germline ends. Germline V gene lookup returns CDR1 MNHEY and CDR2 SVGAGI. This CDR3 contains 15 residues. The CDR3 region has the DNA TGTGCCAGCAGTTACGGCACGGTGGGGCGATACGAGCAGTACTTC. This gives the protein CASSYGTVGRYEQYF.

The gene calls are TRBV3-1 and TRBJ2-1; 16 bases line up with TRBD2. This CDR3 contains 15 residues. J gave up 10 bases and V 4 bases, and 4 bases lay outside the gene matches. The germline CDR1 and CDR2 sequences are LGHDT and YNNKEL (reference sequence). The CDR3 sequence is CASSPGLAGGEEQFF. In DNA, the CDR3 is TGTGCCAGCAGCCCGGGACTAGCGGGAGGGGAGGAGCAGTTCTTC.

The gene calls are TRBV12-3 or TRBV12-4 and TRBJ2-3, with a possible D match to TRBD1 (5 bases). Near its end, the DNA agrees better with TRBJ1-5, so the J call may be wrong. The CDR3 length is 14 residues. CDR3 protein: CASSRQTSTDTQHF. The CDR3 nucleotides read TGTGCCAGCAGCCGACAGACTAGCACAGATACGCAGCATTTT.

The chain links TRBV5-1 to TRBJ2-2; the D gene is possibly TRBD2 (5 bases). The germline gives CDR1 SGHRS, CDR2 YFSETQ. With 4 bases removed from V and 4 bases from J, the gap between germline ends came to 20 bases. The CDR3 extends over 17 amino acids. The CDR3 region is CASSPYVSAGGTGELFF. In nucleotides, the CDR3 is TGCGCCAGCAGCCCCTACGTTTCGGCAGGAGGCACCGGGGAGCTGTTTTTT.

The rearrangement joins TRBV7-3 to TRBJ2-1; 8 bases are shared with TRBD2. The V gene's germline CDR1 is SGHTA and CDR2 FQGTGA. The CDR3 length is 18 residues. The J segment lost 0 bases and the V segment lost 6 bases, leaving 13 bases of the junction unmatched. This chain's CDR3 is CASSRIGLAASSYNEQFF. The CDR3 bases are TGTGCCAGCAGTCGGATCGGACTAGCCGCAAGCTCCTACAATGAGCAGTTCTTC.